Included here is one TCR beta chain sequence, with context. This sample is part of a study of response to subunit inactivated influenza vaccine. Each CDR3 protein gets one entry after TCRdb re-called the RT-PCR reads with MiXCR. Of 150,000 to 200,000 distinct CDR3 sequences in the sample, less than 15% were seen once. Germline V gene lookup returns CDR1 ENHRY and CDR2 SYGVKD. This CDR3 contains 14 residues. V was shortened by 8 bases and J by 6 bases, with 17 bases between the two germline ends. These data also formed part of another study, on T cells expressing NK-cell markers. That publication notes: In generating TCR beta cDNA, 5'RACE template switching with UMIs was used. Sequenced donors, eight in total, included seven who were HCMV-seropositive and one who was seronegative. For several experiments, T cell sorting was restricted to the alpha-beta TCR population by means of an anti-gamma-delta TCR antibody. These clonotypes additionally ranked first within the CD3+CD56-NKG2C+ fraction of a few donors.

V and J are TRBV10-3 and TRBJ2-4; either TRBD1 or TRBD2 may fit D (6 bases each). Sample: CD8+ T cells sorted from PBMCs, taken approximately 12 days after vaccination. The source of this sequence is a man between 50 and 59 years old who received an inactivated influenza vaccine. The CDR3 region is CAIQDPGGGNIQYF. The CDR3, as DNA: TGTGCCATCCAGGACCCCGGAGGGGGAAACATTCAGTACTTC.